This T cell receptor (beta chain) was observed in a study of blood T cell repertoires in COVID-19. Study context: The United States, Italy and Spain were the sources of the acute and convalescent COVID-19 samples.

Germline CDR1 reads MNHEY; CDR2 reads SVGEGT. V gave up 4 bases and J gave up 0 bases, with 12 bases separating them. This CDR3 contains 15 residues. TCRdb keeps only in-frame clones here, not all; method: immunoSEQ multiplex PCR. The sample has some 670,000 clones; 85% to 90% are singletons. Source material: peripheral blood. The sequence derives from a woman aged 18-29 years with acute or convalescent COVID-19. The chain is built from TRBV6-2 or TRBV6-3 and TRBJ1-2; no firm D call. CDR3 nucleotides: TGTGCCAGCAGTTTGTCGGGAAGGGCTAACTATGGCTACACCTTC. It translates to CASSLSGRANYGYTF.